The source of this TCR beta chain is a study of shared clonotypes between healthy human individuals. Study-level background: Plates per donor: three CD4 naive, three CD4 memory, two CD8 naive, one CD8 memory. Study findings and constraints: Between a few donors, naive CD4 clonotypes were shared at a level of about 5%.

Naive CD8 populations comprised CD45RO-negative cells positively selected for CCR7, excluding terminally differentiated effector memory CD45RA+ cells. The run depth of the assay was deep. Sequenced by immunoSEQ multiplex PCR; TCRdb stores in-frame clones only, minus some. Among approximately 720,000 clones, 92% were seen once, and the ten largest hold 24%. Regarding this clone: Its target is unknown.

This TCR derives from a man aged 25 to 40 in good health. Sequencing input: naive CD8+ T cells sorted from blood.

CDR3 nucleotides: TGTGCCAGCAGTTTATACCCTTCGGGGAATCAGCCCCAGCATTTT. Encoded protein: CASSLYPSGNQPQHF. V usage is TRBV27 and J usage is TRBJ1-5; no firm D call. V lost 1 base and J 4 bases, leaving 11 bases between the germline ends. This CDR3 comprises 15 residues. Germline lookup yields CDR1 MNHEY and CDR2 SMNVEV (reference sequence).